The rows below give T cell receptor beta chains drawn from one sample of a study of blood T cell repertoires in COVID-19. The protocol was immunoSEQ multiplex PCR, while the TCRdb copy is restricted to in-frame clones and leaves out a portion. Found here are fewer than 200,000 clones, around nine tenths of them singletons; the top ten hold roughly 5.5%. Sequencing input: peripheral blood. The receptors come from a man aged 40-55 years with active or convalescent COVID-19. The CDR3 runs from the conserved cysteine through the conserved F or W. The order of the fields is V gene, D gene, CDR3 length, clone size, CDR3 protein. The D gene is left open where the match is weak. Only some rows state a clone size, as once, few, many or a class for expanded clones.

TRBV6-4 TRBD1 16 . CASSLTGALSTGELFF
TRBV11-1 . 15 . CASSLSSGHSYEQYF
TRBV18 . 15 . CASSPGQSSGNTIYF
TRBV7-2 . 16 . CASSPGARGRTGELFF
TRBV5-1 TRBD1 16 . CASSTDRAHSGNTIYF
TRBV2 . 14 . CASSEIGQIYEQYF
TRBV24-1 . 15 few CATSDSARIGTEAFF
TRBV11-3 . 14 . CASSLSQGTDTQYF
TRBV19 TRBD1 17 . CASSLDTGAISKNIQYF
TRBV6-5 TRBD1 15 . CASSYRDRGNYGYTF
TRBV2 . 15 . CASSAYRVDNQPQHF
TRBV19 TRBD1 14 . CATRDRVSTDTQYF
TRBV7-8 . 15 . CASSLVTGKDNEQFF
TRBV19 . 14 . CASRNRASSYEQYF
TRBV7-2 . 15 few CASSLNPGGGTEAFF
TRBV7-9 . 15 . CASSGTAQGNTEAFF
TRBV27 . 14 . CASSTGTGPYEQYF
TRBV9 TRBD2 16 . CASSVAGGGLSNEQFF
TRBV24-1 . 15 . CATSDPGLQGHEQYF
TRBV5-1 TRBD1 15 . CASSPQGVSTDTQYF
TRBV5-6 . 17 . CASSGGQRHTNTGELFF
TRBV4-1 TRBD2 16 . CASSQLTSGGTYEQYF
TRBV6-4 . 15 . CASSGRGLKGCGYTF
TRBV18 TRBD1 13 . CASSTDRASGYTF
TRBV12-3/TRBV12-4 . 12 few CASLDGGSEAFF
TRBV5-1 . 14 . CASSSTAFTGELFF
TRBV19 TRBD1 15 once CASPPSGTGSPEAFF
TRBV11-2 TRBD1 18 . CASSLDRDRGPSYNEQFF
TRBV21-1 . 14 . CASSKEGPGDEQYF
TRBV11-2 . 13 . CASSLLLANEQFF
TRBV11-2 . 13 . CASSLRLVNEQYF
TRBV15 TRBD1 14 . CATSSGQGYQPQHF
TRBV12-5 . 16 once CASGLVRDRGGRGYTF
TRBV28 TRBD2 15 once CASSLRKTSGDSQYF
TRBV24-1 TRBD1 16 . CATSDPTGNSNQPQHF
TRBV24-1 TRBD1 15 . CATSDFGQGNQPQHF
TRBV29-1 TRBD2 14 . CSLRTSGSTDTQYF
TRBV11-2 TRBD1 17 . CASSLSIVGRGQETQYF
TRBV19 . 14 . CASRVLDNYNEQFF
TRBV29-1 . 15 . CSVEDGSGFGNTIYF